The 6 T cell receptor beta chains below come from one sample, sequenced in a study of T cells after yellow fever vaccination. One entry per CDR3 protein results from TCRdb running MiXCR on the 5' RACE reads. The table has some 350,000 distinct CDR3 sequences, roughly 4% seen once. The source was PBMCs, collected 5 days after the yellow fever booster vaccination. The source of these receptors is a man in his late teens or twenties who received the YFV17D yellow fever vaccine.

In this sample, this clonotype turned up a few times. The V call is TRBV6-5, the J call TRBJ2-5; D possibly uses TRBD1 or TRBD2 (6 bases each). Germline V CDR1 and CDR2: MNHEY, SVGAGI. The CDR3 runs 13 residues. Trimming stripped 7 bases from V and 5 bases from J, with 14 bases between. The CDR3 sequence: CASIYRGQETQYF. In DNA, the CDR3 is TGTGCCAGCATTTATCGGGGGCAGGAGACCCAGTACTTC.

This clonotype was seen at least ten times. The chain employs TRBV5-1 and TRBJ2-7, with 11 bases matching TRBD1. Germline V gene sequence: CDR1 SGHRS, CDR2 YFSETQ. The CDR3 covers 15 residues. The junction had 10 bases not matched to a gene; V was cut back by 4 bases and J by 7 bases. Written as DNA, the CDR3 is TGCGCCAGCAGCCCGTTCGGACAGGGGGCTCGAGAGCAGTACTTC. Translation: CASSPFGQGAREQYF.

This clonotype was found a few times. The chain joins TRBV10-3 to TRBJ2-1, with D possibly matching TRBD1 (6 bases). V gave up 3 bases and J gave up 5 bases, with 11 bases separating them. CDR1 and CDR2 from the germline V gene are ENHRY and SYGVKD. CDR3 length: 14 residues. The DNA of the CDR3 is TGTGCCATCAGTGAAGACAGGTATGACAATGAGCAGTTCTTC. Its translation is CAISEDRYDNEQFF.

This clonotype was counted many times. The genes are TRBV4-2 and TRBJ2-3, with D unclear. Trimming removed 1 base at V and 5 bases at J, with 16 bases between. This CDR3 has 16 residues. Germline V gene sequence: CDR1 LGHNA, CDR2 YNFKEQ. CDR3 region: CASSQGFSGYEDTQYF. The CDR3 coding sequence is TGTGCCAGCAGCCAAGGATTCTCCGGTTATGAAGATACGCAGTATTTT.

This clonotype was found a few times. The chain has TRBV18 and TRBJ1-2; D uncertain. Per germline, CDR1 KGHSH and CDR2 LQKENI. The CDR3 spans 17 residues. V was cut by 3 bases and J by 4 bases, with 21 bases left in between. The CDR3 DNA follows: TGTGCCAGCTCACCGGCGGCTGGAGTATCTCCTTTCTATGGCTACACCTTC. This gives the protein CASSPAAGVSPFYGYTF.

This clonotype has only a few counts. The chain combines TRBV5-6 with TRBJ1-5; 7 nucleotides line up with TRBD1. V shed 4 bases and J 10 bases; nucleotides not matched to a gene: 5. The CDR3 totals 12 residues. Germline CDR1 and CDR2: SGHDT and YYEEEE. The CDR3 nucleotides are TGTGCCAGCAGCCTTGGGACAGCCCCCCAGCATTTT. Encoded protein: CASSLGTAPQHF.